The 32 T cell receptor beta chains below come from one sample, sequenced in a study of blood T cell repertoires in COVID-19 (dated by TCRdb to the early 2020s). Library prep was done by the immunoSEQ multiplex PCR assay. TCRdb mirrors the immuneACCESS table, restricted to in-frame sequences. Some clones are absent from its copies; in checked studies, under half trace to an unresolved V gene, and the reason for the others is unknown. Present in this sample are about 190,000 clones, 86% of which were seen just once. The ten biggest clones cover 5% to 7% of the sample. Sample: PBMCs or T cells enriched from blood (not recorded which). These receptors all stem from a man between 35 and 55 years old with acute COVID-19.

The genes are TRBV7-6 and TRBJ2-7, with TRBD2 as a possible D gene (5 bases). Germline CDR1 reads SGHVS; CDR2 reads FNYEAQ. V lost 5 bases, J lost 4 bases, and 18 bases lay in between. The CDR3 extends over 15 amino acids. This CDR3 is CASSGELEDSYEQYF. The CDR3 region has the DNA TGTGCCAGCAGCGGGGAGCTGGAGGACTCATACGAGCAGTACTTC.

The CDR3 loop reads CASSPQGLLGNSPLHF. The CDR3 DNA reads as TGTGCCAGCAGCCCCCAGGGACTCCTGGGTAACTCACCCCTCCACTTT. The V and J genes are TRBV7-8 and TRBJ1-6; possible D gene TRBD1, 5 bases. The CDR3 spans 16 residues. With 5 bases removed from V and 10 bases from J, the gap between germline ends came to 21 bases. Looked up from germline, CDR1 is SGHVS and CDR2 is FQNEAQ.

The gene calls are TRBV27 and TRBJ1-5; no clear D. CDR1 and CDR2 from the germline V gene are MNHEY and SMNVEV (reference sequence). V was shortened by 3 bases and J by 3 bases, with 3 bases between the two germline ends. This CDR3 region has 12 residues. In nucleotides, the CDR3 is TGTGCCAGCAGTTTCCTCAATCAGCCCCAGCATTTT. Its translation: CASSFLNQPQHF.

The rearrangement links TRBV5-8 to TRBJ2-7, with D possibly TRBD2 on 5 matching bases. CDR3 length: 12 residues. From germline, CDR1 is SGHTS and CDR2 YDEGEE. V was cut by 3 bases and J by 4 bases, with 8 bases left in between. CDR3 residues: CASSWTRYEQYF. The CDR3 DNA follows: TGTGCCAGCAGCTGGACTCGTTACGAGCAGTACTTC.

This chain connects TRBV30 to TRBJ1-6; 9 nucleotides match TRBD1. There are 14 residues in the CDR3. V was pared by 3 bases and J by 5 bases, with 2 bases of the junction left unmatched. Germline V gives CDR1 GTSNPN, CDR2 SVGIG (reference sequence). The CDR3 DNA reads as TGTGCCTGGAGGGGGGACAGGGATAATTCACCCCTCCACTTT. This gives the protein CAWRGDRDNSPLHF.

The gene calls are TRBV24-1 and TRBJ1-6; D unresolved. The length of the CDR3 is 14 residues. Looked up from germline, CDR1 is KGHDR and CDR2 is SFDVKD. Trimming cost V 4 bases and J 0 bases, with 3 bases left between them. The CDR3 is CATSESSYNSPLHF. The CDR3 DNA follows: TGTGCCACCAGTGAGAGCTCCTATAATTCACCCCTCCACTTT.

This chain connects TRBV28 to TRBJ2-7; D is perhaps TRBD1 (6 bases). Germline V gives CDR1 MDHEN, CDR2 SYDVKM. This CDR3 is 13 amino acids long. Trimming removed 5 bases at V and 0 bases at J, with 8 bases between. The CDR3 is CASSLDSSYEQYF. CDR3 DNA: TGTGCCAGCAGTCTGGACAGCTCCTACGAGCAGTACTTC.

To note about this clone: The same CDR3 is also encoded by other DNA sequences in this sample. V and J are TRBV12-3 or TRBV12-4 and TRBJ2-7, with TRBD2 identical over 10 bases. The V segment lost 5 bases and the J segment 3 bases; nucleotides outside the gene matches: 1. The CDR3 runs to 13 residues. CDR3 DNA: TGTGCCAGCAGTCGGACTAGCGGCTACGAGCAGTACTTC. Translated: CASSRTSGYEQYF.

This chain joins TRBV27 and TRBJ2-1; 14 bases are shared with TRBD2. This CDR3 comprises 14 residues. Trimming took 10 bases from V and 6 from J; bases not matched to a gene: 5. From germline, CDR1 is MNHEY and CDR2 SMNVEV (reference sequence). The CDR3 DNA reads as TGTGCCACCTCGGGACTAGCGGGAGCCAATGAGCAGTTCTTC. Its protein is CATSGLAGANEQFF.

The chain has TRBV29-1 and TRBJ2-3; 13 nucleotides agree with TRBD2. There are 13 residues in the CDR3. The V segment lost 8 bases and the J segment 8 bases; nucleotides outside the gene matches: 7. The germline V gene has CDR1 SQVTM and CDR2 ANQGSEA. The CDR3 spells CSSGTSGVGTQYF. CDR3 nucleotides: TGCAGCTCTGGGACTAGCGGGGTGGGTACGCAGTATTTT.

The chain is built from TRBV5-4 and TRBJ2-7, with a tentative D call TRBD2 (5 bases). The V and J ends lost 2 bases and 3 bases respectively, with 15 bases between them. Looked up from germline, CDR1 is SGHNT and CDR2 is YYREEE (reference sequence). This CDR3 spans 15 amino acids. The CDR3 sequence: CASSFSSAPNYEQYF. CDR3 sequence (DNA): TGTGCCAGCAGCTTTAGTAGCGCCCCTAACTACGAGCAGTACTTC.

The chain is built from TRBV5-6 and TRBJ1-5; TRBD1 is a possible D gene (6 bases). Germline V gives CDR1 SGHDT, CDR2 YYEEEE. CDR3 size: 13 residues. V was cut by 1 base and J by 6 bases, with 8 bases left in between. CDR3 coding DNA: TGTGCCAGCAGCTTGTCAGGGGCTCAGCCCCAGCATTTT. Amino acids: CASSLSGAQPQHF. The full variable domain, in which reference TRBV5-6 and TRBJ1-5 provide the parts outside the CDR3, is DAGVTQSPTHLIKTRGQQVTLRCSPKSGHDTVSWYQQALGQGPQFIFQYYEEEERQRGNFPDRFSGHQFPNYSSELNVNALLLGDSALYLCASSLSGAQPQHFGDGTRLSIL.

This chain joins TRBV3-1 (or the pseudogene TRBV3-2) and TRBJ2-1, with D unclear. Germline CDR1 reads LGHDT; CDR2 reads YNNKEL (reference sequence). Trimming removed 8 bases at V and 0 bases at J, with 8 bases between. The CDR3 has 13 amino acids. The CDR3, as DNA: TGTGCCAGCCGCTTCGGCTCCTACAATGAGCAGTTCTTC. Its translation is CASRFGSYNEQFF.

The V and J genes are TRBV7-8 and TRBJ2-5; TRBD2 matches at 8 bases. From germline, CDR1 is SGHVS and CDR2 FQNEAQ. This CDR3 region has 16 residues. The junction had 5 bases not matched to a gene; V was cut back by 1 base and J by 1 base. The CDR3 coding sequence is TGTGCCAGCAGCTTAGGCCGACTAGCGTTCCAAGAGACCCAGTACTTC. Protein sequence: CASSLGRLAFQETQYF.

The chain combines TRBV30 with TRBJ1-5; 7 positions match TRBD1. V lost 7 bases, J lost 7 bases, and 10 bases stayed unmatched. The germline CDR1 and CDR2 sequences are GTSNPN and SVGIG (reference sequence). This CDR3 comprises 13 residues. DNA of the CDR3: TGTGCCTATGCGGGACAGTTGGAACAGCCCCAGCATTTT. Translating it yields CAYAGQLEQPQHF.

The chain joins TRBV7-7 to TRBJ2-2, with TRBD2 identical over 8 bases. After removal of 5 bases from V and 4 bases from J, the junction contained 12 bases not matched to a gene. The CDR3 consists of 17 residues. Germline assignment: CDR1 SSHAT and CDR2 FNYEAQ (reference sequence). The DNA of the CDR3 is TGTGCCAGCAGCACATCATCCGGACTAGCAGGCACCGGGGAGCTGTTTTTT. As protein: CASSTSSGLAGTGELFF.

The chain combines TRBV10-3 with TRBJ2-5; 8 nucleotides agree with TRBD1. Per the germline V gene, CDR1 is ENHRY and CDR2 is SYGVKD. The ends lost 4 bases at V and 4 bases at J; junction bases unmatched: 11. The CDR3 consists of 16 residues. CDR3 DNA: TGTGCCATCAGTGGGGCCGGGACAGGCAGACGAGAGACCCAGTACTTC. Translation gives CAISGAGTGRRETQYF.

The rearrangement uses TRBV5-1 and TRBJ2-5; 7 bases agree with TRBD1. CDR3 length: 16 amino acids. Germline V lookup: CDR1 SGHRS, CDR2 YFSETQ. V shed 4 bases and J 0 bases; nucleotides not matched to a gene: 9. In nucleotides, the CDR3 is TGCGCCAGCAGCACCGCCGGGACAGCGTACCAAGAGACCCAGTACTTC. It translates to CASSTAGTAYQETQYF.

This chain links TRBV27 with TRBJ1-4; tentative D call: TRBD1 (5 bases). V lost 8 bases and J lost 9, with 19 bases in between. CDR1 and CDR2 (germline): MNHEY, SMNVEV (reference sequence). CDR3 length: 14 amino acids. CDR3 sequence (DNA): TGTGCCAGCGCCATGCTCGACAGAGATCAAAAACTGTTTTTT. Protein: CASAMLDRDQKLFF.

The gene calls are TRBV27 and TRBJ1-2; D gene unclear. Germline V gene lookup returns CDR1 MNHEY and CDR2 SMNVEV (reference sequence). The V end lost 4 bases, the J end lost 5 bases, and 23 bases lay between the germline ends. The CDR3 has 17 residues. This CDR3 reads CASSYSYIRGSEYGYTF. In nucleotides, the CDR3 is TGTGCCAGCAGTTACTCTTATATTCGGGGAAGCGAATATGGCTACACCTTC.

The chain combines TRBV10-3 with TRBJ2-2; 10 nucleotides line up with TRBD2. The CDR3 sequence is 16 residues long. V was pared by 6 bases and J by 5 bases, with 9 bases of the junction left unmatched. Germline V gives CDR1 ENHRY, CDR2 SYGVKD. The CDR3 sequence is CAIRASGSRQTGELFF. CDR3 coding DNA: TGTGCCATCAGAGCTAGCGGGAGTAGGCAAACCGGGGAGCTGTTTTTT.

About this clone: Other DNA sequences in this sample translate to the same CDR3. This sequence joins TRBV27 and TRBJ2-7; D is perhaps TRBD1 (5 bases). This CDR3 spans 14 amino acids. Trimming removed 3 bases at V and 1 base at J, with 10 bases between. Germline-derived CDR1 and CDR2 are MNHEY and SMNVEV (reference sequence). The CDR3 DNA is TGTGCCAGCAGTTTGGGCAGGGCGTCCTACGAGCAGTACTTC. The encoded protein is CASSLGRASYEQYF.

The chain has TRBV24-1 and TRBJ2-3; TRBD1 matches at 8 bases. V was clipped by 3 bases and J by 5 bases; unmatched bases: 6. Germline V gene sequence: CDR1 KGHDR, CDR2 SFDVKD. The CDR3 extends over 15 amino acids. The chain's CDR3 is CATSDPNRGRDTQYF. The CDR3 coding sequence is TGTGCCACCAGTGATCCTAACAGGGGGAGAGATACGCAGTATTTT.

The chain employs TRBV7-4 and TRBJ2-3, with 11 bases that match TRBD2. From germline, CDR1 is SGHVT and CDR2 SQSDAQ. The CDR3 has 16 amino acids. V lost 4 bases to trimming and J lost 5 bases; unmatched junction nucleotides: 8. CDR3 amino acids: CASSSETSGKEDTQYF. In DNA, the CDR3 is TGTGCCAGCAGCTCCGAGACTAGCGGGAAAGAAGATACGCAGTATTTT. The complete variable domain, with remaining parts taken from reference TRBV7-4 and TRBJ2-3, reads GAGVSQSPRYKVAKRGRDVALRCDSISGHVTLYWYRQTLGQGSEVLTYSQSDAQRDKSGRPSGRFSAERPERSVSTLKIQRTEQGDSAVYLCASSSETSGKEDTQYFGPGTRLTVL.

The V gene is TRBV7-3, the J gene TRBJ2-2; the match to TRBD2 covers 9 bases. V shed 4 bases and J 2 bases; nucleotides not matched to a gene: 11. This CDR3 has 18 residues. Germline CDR1 SGHTA, CDR2 FQGTGA. This CDR3 is CASSYTLAGGGNTGELFF. As DNA, the CDR3 is TGTGCCAGCAGCTATACTTTGGCGGGAGGGGGTAACACCGGGGAGCTGTTTTTT. Complete variable domain (other parts from reference TRBV7-3 and TRBJ2-2): GAGVSQTPSNKVTEKGKYVELRCDPISGHTALYWYRQSLGQGPEFLIYFQGTGAADDSGLPNDRFFAVRPEGSVSTLKIQRTERGDSAVYLCASSYTLAGGGNTGELFFGEGSRLTVL.

The chain couples TRBV28 to TRBJ1-1; 7 bases fit TRBD1. The ends lost 3 bases at V and 4 bases at J; junction bases unmatched: 2. The CDR3 runs to 13 residues. The germline V gene encodes CDR1 MDHEN and CDR2 SYDVKM. This CDR3 is CASSLGQITEAFF. Written as DNA, the CDR3 is TGTGCCAGCAGTTTGGGACAGATCACTGAAGCTTTCTTT. Looking up the rest from reference TRBV28 and TRBJ1-1 gives the full variable domain: DVKVTQSSRYLVKRTGEKVFLECVQDMDHENMFWYRQDPGLGLRLIYFSYDVKMKEKGDIPEGYSVSREKKERFSLILESASTNQTSMYLCASSLGQITEAFFGQGTRLTVV.

The chain employs TRBV18 and TRBJ2-1, with D possibly matching TRBD2 (5 bases). Germline loops: CDR1 KGHSH, CDR2 LQKENI. The CDR3 consists of 13 residues. V was trimmed by 5 bases and J by 5 bases, leaving 10 bases between them. The CDR3 sequence: CASSSGFNNEQFF. The CDR3 DNA reads as TGTGCCAGCTCATCGGGGTTCAACAATGAGCAGTTCTTC.

The gene calls are TRBV7-2 and TRBJ2-1; TRBD2 matches at 8 bases. This CDR3 is built from 14 residues. V was pared by 2 bases and J by 5 bases, with 2 bases of the junction left unmatched. Germline V CDR1 and CDR2: SGHTA, FQGNSA. CDR3 region: CASSLQRENNEQFF. The CDR3 DNA follows: TGTGCCAGCAGCTTACAGCGGGAGAACAATGAGCAGTTCTTC.

The rearrangement links TRBV5-1 to TRBJ2-7, with a weak D call TRBD1 (6 bases). Trimming took off 3 bases at V and 6 bases at J, with 19 bases between the two ends. The CDR3 covers 15 residues. Germline loops: CDR1 SGHRS, CDR2 YFSETQ. The CDR3 DNA is TGCGCCAGCAGCTACATCTTGGGACCAGGGGCCGAGCAGTACTTC. This encodes CASSYILGPGAEQYF.

The chain links TRBV6-2 or TRBV6-3 to TRBJ2-1, with TRBD2 matching 9 bases. With V trimmed by 5 bases and J by 10 bases, 9 bases remained unmatched. Germline V lookup: CDR1 MNHEY, CDR2 SVGEGT. The CDR3 extends over 14 amino acids. The CDR3, as DNA: TGTGCCAGCAGTCCCTATAGCGGGAGTGACGAGCAGTTCTTC. Its translation is CASSPYSGSDEQFF.

The chain combines TRBV27 with TRBJ2-7; 12 bases are shared with TRBD1. The CDR3 loop spans 17 amino acids. Germline V lookup: CDR1 MNHEY, CDR2 SMNVEV (reference sequence). With V trimmed by 5 bases and J by 6 bases, 14 bases remained unmatched. This CDR3 is CASSPSPLRDRGREQYF. CDR3 coding DNA: TGTGCCAGCAGTCCTAGCCCCCTCCGGGACAGGGGGCGCGAGCAGTACTTC.

The table lists this clone with a few counts. The chain joins TRBV7-9 to TRBJ1-2; D is perhaps TRBD1 (5 bases). The CDR3 runs 14 residues. V lost 3 bases and J lost 7, with 15 bases in between. Per the germline V gene, CDR1 is SEHNR and CDR2 is FQNEAQ (reference sequence). CDR3 in amino acids: CASSFGSSGTGYTF. The CDR3 nucleotides read TGTGCCAGCAGCTTTGGATCGAGCGGGACTGGCTACACCTTC.